These 21 T cell receptor beta chains were all obtained from the same sample, sequenced in a study of blood T cell repertoires in COVID-19. Method: immunoSEQ multiplex PCR; TCRdb's copy keeps in-frame clones and lacks some. The sample contains roughly 68,000 clones, more than 70% of which appear only once. Sequences were obtained from peripheral blood. The receptors were gathered from a man aged 50 to 59 with active COVID-19.

This clone was recorded a few times. CDR3 residues: CASRGTGAYEQYF. CDR3 nucleotides: TGCGCCAGCAGAGGGACAGGGGCCTACGAGCAGTACTTC. The genes are TRBV5-1 and TRBJ2-7; 10 nucleotides line up with TRBD1. The germline gives CDR1 SGHRS, CDR2 YFSETQ. After removal of 5 bases from V and 2 bases from J, the junction contained 1 base not matched to a gene. This CDR3 region has 13 residues.

The chain links TRBV14 to TRBJ1-1; D is ambiguous. Germline V gene lookup returns CDR1 SGHDN and CDR2 FVKESK. V was trimmed by 0 bases and J by 1 base, leaving 12 bases between them. The CDR3 has 16 residues. The CDR3 spells CASSQDVGRGNTEAFF. Written as DNA, the CDR3 is TGTGCCAGCAGCCAAGATGTTGGGCGGGGGAACACTGAAGCTTTCTTT.

The chain recombines TRBV9 with TRBJ1-1; 10 nucleotides agree with TRBD1. Germline V gives CDR1 SGDLS, CDR2 YYNGEE. The CDR3 extends over 14 amino acids. Trimming removed 4 bases from V and 4 bases from J; junction bases left unmatched: 4. For the CDR3, the DNA is TGTGCCAGCAGCATCGGACAGGGGGGCACTGAAGCTTTCTTT. It translates to CASSIGQGGTEAFF. The full variable domain, completed using reference TRBV9 and TRBJ1-1, is DSGVTQTPKHLITATGQRVTLRCSPRSGDLSVYWYQQSLDQGLQFLIQYYNGEERAKGNILERFSAQQFPDLHSELNLSSLELGDSALYFCASSIGQGGTEAFFGQGTRLTVV.

V gene TRBV19 combines with J gene TRBJ2-6; no clear D gene. Germline assignment: CDR1 LNHDA and CDR2 SQIVND (reference sequence). The CDR3 has 15 amino acids. V dropped 6 bases and J dropped 3 bases, with 12 bases sitting between them. The CDR3 DNA follows: TGTGCCAGTAGACGACAATCGTATGGGGCCAACGTCCTGACTTTC. Translation gives CASRRQSYGANVLTF. The full variable domain, its missing parts supplied by reference TRBV19 and TRBJ2-6, is DGGITQSPKYLFRKEGQNVTLSCEQNLNHDAMYWYRQDPGQGLRLIYYSQIVNDFQKGDIAEGYSVSREKKESFPLTVTSAQKNPTAFYLCASRRQSYGANVLTFGAGSRLTVL.

V usage is TRBV30 and J usage is TRBJ1-5; 7 nucleotides line up with TRBD1. The CDR3 runs to 15 residues. In germline, CDR1 is GTSNPN, CDR2 SVGIG (reference sequence). V was clipped by 0 bases and J by 3 bases; unmatched bases: 5. The CDR3 reads CAWSVRGQLNQPQHF. The CDR3 DNA follows: TGTGCCTGGAGTGTAAGGGGACAGCTCAATCAGCCCCAGCATTTT.

The table lists this clone with a count of one. This chain connects TRBV6-6 to TRBJ1-2, with 10 nucleotides matching TRBD1. Germline CDR1 and CDR2: MNHNY and SVGAGI (reference sequence). After removal of 5 bases from V and 4 bases from J, the junction contained 7 bases not matched to a gene. CDR3 length equals 15 residues. The CDR3 region has the DNA TGTGCCAGCAGTCAGACAGGGGGCGCGAGCTATGGCTACACCTTC. This encodes CASSQTGGASYGYTF.

This chain joins TRBV7-2 and TRBJ2-2; 10 nucleotides agree with TRBD2. The junction had 10 bases not matched to a gene; V was cut back by 5 bases and J by 7 bases. The V gene's germline CDR1 is SGHTA and CDR2 FQGNSA. The CDR3 runs to 16 residues. The CDR3 coding sequence is TGTGCCAGCAGCCCCTCCCCTAGCGGGGGAGACGGGGAGCTGTTTTTT. Translated, it gives CASSPSPSGGDGELFF.

A remark on this clone: One junction end does not reproduce the germline sequence, and a read error may be involved. The V call is TRBV27, the J call TRBJ2-3; TRBD2 aligns across 11 bases. The CDR3 has 16 amino acids. CDR1 MNHEY and CDR2 SMNVEV come from the germline V gene (reference sequence). CDR3: CASSLLGLAVTDTQYF. The CDR3 DNA reads as TGTGCCAGCAGCTTATTGGGACTAGCGGTCACAGATACGCAGTATTTT.

The chain links TRBV9 to TRBJ1-5; D ambiguous. Trimming left V 0 bases short and J 2 bases short, with 9 bases between. From germline, CDR1 is SGDLS and CDR2 YYNGEE. The CDR3 runs 15 residues. This CDR3 reads CASSVGGEGNQPQHF. CDR3 bases: TGTGCCAGCAGCGTAGGAGGTGAAGGCAATCAGCCCCAGCATTTT. The variable domain in full, completed from reference TRBV9 and TRBJ1-5, reads DSGVTQTPKHLITATGQRVTLRCSPRSGDLSVYWYQQSLDQGLQFLIQYYNGEERAKGNILERFSAQQFPDLHSELNLSSLELGDSALYFCASSVGGEGNQPQHFGDGTRLSIL.

The rearrangement joins TRBV19 to TRBJ1-2, with TRBD1 matching 8 bases. The ends lost 3 bases at V and 4 bases at J; junction bases unmatched: 1. The CDR3 is made up of 13 amino acids. Germline CDR1 and CDR2: LNHDA and SQIVND (reference sequence). CDR3 nucleotides: TGTGCCAGTAGTATGGGGACAGGCTATGGCTACACCTTC. Translated, it gives CASSMGTGYGYTF. Using reference TRBV19 and TRBJ1-2 for the parts outside the CDR3, the full variable domain is DGGITQSPKYLFRKEGQNVTLSCEQNLNHDAMYWYRQDPGQGLRLIYYSQIVNDFQKGDIAEGYSVSREKKESFPLTVTSAQKNPTAFYLCASSMGTGYGYTFGSGTRLTVV.

V usage is TRBV2 and J usage is TRBJ2-1; 7 bases map to TRBD1. The V and J ends lost 8 bases and 1 base, in that order; junction bases with no gene match: 2. The CDR3 spans 13 residues. Germline loops: CDR1 SNHLY, CDR2 FYNNEI. The CDR3, as DNA: TGTGCCAGCGAGGGACAGTCCTACAATGAGCAGTTCTTC. Amino acid sequence: CASEGQSYNEQFF. Full variable domain (rest looked up from reference TRBV2 and TRBJ2-1): EPEVTQTPSHQVTQMGQEVILRCVPISNHLYFYWYRQILGQKVEFLVSFYNNEISEKSEIFDDQFSVERPDGSNFTLKIRSTKLEDSAMYFCASEGQSYNEQFFGPGTRLTVL.

This clone was picked up a small number of times. As DNA, the CDR3 is TGTGCCAGCGGACAGGGGATTAATTCACCCCTCCACTTT. As protein: CASGQGINSPLHF. The chain carries TRBV5-8 and TRBJ1-6, with TRBD1 matching 9 bases. The CDR3 is made up of 13 amino acids. Germline lookup yields CDR1 SGHTS and CDR2 YDEGEE. Unmatched junction bases numbered 2, after V lost 7 bases and J lost 6 bases.

The gene calls are TRBV3-1 (or the pseudogene TRBV3-2) and TRBJ1-3; D is unclear. CDR1 is LGHDT, CDR2 YNNKEL, per germline (reference sequence). The CDR3 has 14 residues. V lost 8 bases, J lost 0 bases, and 11 bases lay in between. As DNA, the CDR3 is TGTGCCAGCCGTCGCGGTAACTCTGGAAACACCATATATTTT. Its protein product is CASRRGNSGNTIYF.

This chain connects TRBV5-5 to TRBJ1-4; a weak D match, TRBD1 (6 bases). Germline CDR1 reads SGHKS; CDR2 reads YYEKEE (reference sequence). This CDR3 comprises 15 residues. The germline V and J ends were trimmed by 6 bases and 5 bases, with 17 bases remaining between them. The CDR3 DNA is TGTGCCAGCAACTCCGGGGGGCTTAGAAATGAAAAACTGTTTTTT. Its translation: CASNSGGLRNEKLFF.

The chain employs TRBV18 and TRBJ1-1; 8 bases agree with TRBD1. The V and J ends lost 1 base and 11 bases, in that order; junction bases with no gene match: 3. The CDR3 is 12 amino acids. Germline assignment: CDR1 KGHSH and CDR2 LQKENI. The CDR3 DNA reads TGTGCCAGCTCACCACTCAACAGGGGGGCTTTCTTT. The encoded protein is CASSPLNRGAFF.

In its sample, this clone was seen a few times. V is TRBV5-1 and J is TRBJ2-3, with TRBD2 matching over 7 bases. The CDR3 is made up of 16 amino acids. V shed 4 bases and J 6 bases; nucleotides not matched to a gene: 14. Germline V lookup: CDR1 SGHRS, CDR2 YFSETQ. This CDR3 reads CASSVGWQGGTDTQYF. As DNA, the CDR3 is TGCGCCAGCAGCGTCGGATGGCAGGGAGGGACGGATACGCAGTATTTT.

The chain recombines TRBV11-3 with TRBJ2-3, with D unresolved. This CDR3 region has 13 residues. The germline gives CDR1 SGHNT, CDR2 YENEEA. V dropped 6 bases and J dropped 5 bases, with 12 bases sitting between them. The CDR3 spells CASSSQVLDTQYF. The CDR3, as DNA: TGTGCCAGCAGTTCCCAGGTGTTAGATACGCAGTATTTT.

This clone is a singleton in its sample. The chain recombines TRBV5-6 with TRBJ1-3; D ambiguous. There are 16 residues in the CDR3. From germline, CDR1 is SGHDT and CDR2 YYEEEE. V was trimmed by 4 bases and J by 4 bases, leaving 18 bases between them. CDR3 loop: CASSRQAGLVGNTIYF. CDR3 coding DNA: TGTGCCAGCAGCCGCCAGGCGGGGTTGGTAGGAAACACCATATATTTT. The full variable domain, completed using reference TRBV5-6 and TRBJ1-3, is DAGVTQSPTHLIKTRGQQVTLRCSPKSGHDTVSWYQQALGQGPQFIFQYYEEEERQRGNFPDRFSGHQFPNYSSELNVNALLLGDSALYLCASSRQAGLVGNTIYFGEGSWLTVV.

The chain combines TRBV3-1 (or the pseudogene TRBV3-2) with TRBJ2-5; TRBD1 is a possible D gene (7 bases). Germline values: CDR1 LGHDT, CDR2 YNNKEL (reference sequence). The CDR3 spans 15 residues. The germline V and J ends were trimmed by 4 bases and 5 bases, with 17 bases remaining between them. The CDR3: CASSLLAGGRETQYF. CDR3 coding DNA: TGTGCCAGCAGCCTTTTGGCAGGGGGGCGTGAGACCCAGTACTTC.

The CDR3 sequence: CAWSVSRGGSSPLHF. Written as DNA, the CDR3 is TGTGCCTGGAGTGTAAGCAGAGGGGGCAGTTCACCCCTCCACTTT. The V gene is TRBV30, the J gene TRBJ1-6; 7 nucleotides line up with TRBD1. The germline V gene has CDR1 GTSNPN and CDR2 SVGIG (reference sequence). With V trimmed by 0 bases and J by 9 bases, 8 bases remained unmatched. The CDR3 spans 15 residues.

The chain has TRBV27 and TRBJ2-5; D perhaps matches TRBD2 (6 bases). The CDR3 is made up of 13 amino acids. The V end lost 8 bases, the J end lost 6 bases, and 16 bases lay between the germline ends. CDR1 is MNHEY, CDR2 SMNVEV, per germline (reference sequence). This chain's CDR3 is CASARGGKQTQYF. Written as DNA, the CDR3 is TGTGCCAGCGCCCGCGGCGGGAAGCAGACCCAGTACTTC.